Described below is a single T cell receptor (beta chain) sequence and its context. These data belong to a study of shared clonotypes between healthy human individuals. CD45RO negativity and positive selection for CCR7 defined naive CD8 cells, a population that excluded terminally differentiated effector memory CD45RA+ cells. Method: immunoSEQ multiplex PCR; TCRdb's copy keeps in-frame clones and lacks some. This sample has about 590,000 clones; over 95% occur once, and the top ten carry 0.095% to 0.12%. Sequenced: naive CD8+ T cells sorted from blood. This receptor was identified in a woman in her thirties in good health.

The CDR3, as DNA: TGTGCCAGCAGTTTCTCTCACAGGGTTTCCGAGCAGTACTTC. This encodes CASSFSHRVSEQYF. The chain combines TRBV27 with TRBJ2-7; tentatively, D is TRBD1 (6 bases). The V end lost 3 bases, the J end lost 6 bases, and 15 bases lay between the germline ends. The CDR3 is 14 amino acids. The V gene's germline CDR1 is MNHEY and CDR2 SMNVEV (reference sequence).